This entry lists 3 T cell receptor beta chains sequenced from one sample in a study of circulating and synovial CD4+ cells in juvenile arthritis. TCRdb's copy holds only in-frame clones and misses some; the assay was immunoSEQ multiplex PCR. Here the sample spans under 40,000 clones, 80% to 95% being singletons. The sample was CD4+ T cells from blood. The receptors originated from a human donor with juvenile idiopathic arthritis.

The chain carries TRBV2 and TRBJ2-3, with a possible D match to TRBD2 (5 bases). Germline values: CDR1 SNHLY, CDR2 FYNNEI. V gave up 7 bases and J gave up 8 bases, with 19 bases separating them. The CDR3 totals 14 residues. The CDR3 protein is CASTLDYKKGTQYF. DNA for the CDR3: TGTGCCAGCACTTTAGACTATAAAAAGGGTACGCAGTATTTT.

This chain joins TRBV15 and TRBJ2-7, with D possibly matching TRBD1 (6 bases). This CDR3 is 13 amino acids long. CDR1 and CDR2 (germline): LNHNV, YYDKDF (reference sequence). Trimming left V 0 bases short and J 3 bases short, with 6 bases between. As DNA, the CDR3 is TGTGCCACCAGCAGAGACAGGGGCTACGAGCAGTACTTC. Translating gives CATSRDRGYEQYF.

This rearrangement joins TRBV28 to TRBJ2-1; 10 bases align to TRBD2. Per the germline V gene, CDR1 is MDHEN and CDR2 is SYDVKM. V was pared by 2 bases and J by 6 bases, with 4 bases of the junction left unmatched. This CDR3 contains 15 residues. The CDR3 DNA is TGTGCCAGCAGTTTACCGCTAGCGGGAGCCAATGAGCAGTTCTTC. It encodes CASSLPLAGANEQFF. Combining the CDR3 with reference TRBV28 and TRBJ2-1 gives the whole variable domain DVKVTQSSRYLVKRTGEKVFLECVQDMDHENMFWYRQDPGLGLRLIYFSYDVKMKEKGDIPEGYSVSREKKERFSLILESASTNQTSMYLCASSLPLAGANEQFFGPGTRLTVL.